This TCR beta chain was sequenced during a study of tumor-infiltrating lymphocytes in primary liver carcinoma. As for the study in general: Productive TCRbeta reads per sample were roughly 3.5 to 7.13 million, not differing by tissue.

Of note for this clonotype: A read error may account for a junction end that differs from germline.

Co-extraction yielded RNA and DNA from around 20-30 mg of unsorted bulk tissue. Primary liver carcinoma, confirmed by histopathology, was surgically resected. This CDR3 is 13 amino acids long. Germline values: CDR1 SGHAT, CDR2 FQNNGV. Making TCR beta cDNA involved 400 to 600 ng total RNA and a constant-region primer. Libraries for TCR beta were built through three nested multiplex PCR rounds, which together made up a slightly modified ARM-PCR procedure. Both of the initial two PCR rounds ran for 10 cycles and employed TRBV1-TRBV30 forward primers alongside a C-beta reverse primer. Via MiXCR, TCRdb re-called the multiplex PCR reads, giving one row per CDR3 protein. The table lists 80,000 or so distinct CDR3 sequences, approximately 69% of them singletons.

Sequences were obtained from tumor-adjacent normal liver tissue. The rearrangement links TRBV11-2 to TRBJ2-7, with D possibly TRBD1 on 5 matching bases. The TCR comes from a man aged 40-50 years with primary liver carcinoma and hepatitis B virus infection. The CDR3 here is CTGSFDSTYEQYF. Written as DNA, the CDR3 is TGTACCGGCAGCTTCGACAGCACCTACGAACAGTACTTC. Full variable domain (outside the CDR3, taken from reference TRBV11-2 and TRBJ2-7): EAGVAQSPRYKIIEKRQSVAFWCNPISGHATLYWYQQILGQGPKLLIQFQNNGVVDDSQLPKDRFSAERLKGVDSTLKIQPAKLEDSAVYLCTGSFDSTYEQYFGPGTRLTVT.